This TCR beta chain was recovered during a study of blood T cell repertoires in COVID-19. At least ten counts were recorded for this clone. The CDR3 extends over 15 amino acids. The germline V and J ends were trimmed by 4 bases and 2 bases, with 13 bases remaining between them. Germline V lookup: CDR1 MGHDK, CDR2 SYGVNS. Authors' analysis steps: Amplification of reference gene primers was used by the study to estimate nucleated cell counts. TCRdb's table, derived via immunoSEQ multiplex PCR, lists solely in-frame clones and lacks some. Clone size and the V and J calls come from that table; the DNA yielded D and trimming. The sample has about 210,000 clones; 75% to 85% are singletons.

Sample: peripheral blood. The chain recombines TRBV25-1 with TRBJ2-3; tentative D call: TRBD1 (7 bases). This TCR was recovered from a man aged 45 to 65 with active or convalescent COVID-19. The CDR3 nucleotides read TGTGCCAGCAGTGGCGACAGGGAGGTCACAGATACGCAGTATTTT. Translated, it gives CASSGDREVTDTQYF.